These 4 T cell receptor beta chains were sequenced from one sample in a study of OX40 agonist ivuxolimab in advanced cancers. The method was the immunoSEQ multiplex PCR assay. As stored in TCRdb, this immuneACCESS dataset retains in-frame rearrangements with V and J assigned. A fraction of the clones does not appear; measured against another copy, unresolved V genes explain less than half of the discrepancy, and the remainder lacks a known reason. The sample table holds 70,000 or so clones, of which around 80% were seen once. Of the sample, 0.9% to 1.4% falls within the top ten clones. The input for sequencing was CD4+ or CD8+ T cells sorted from blood, taken in a trial of the OX40 agonist ivuxolimab. The receptors were sampled from an adult with an advanced solid tumor such as melanoma, head and neck, liver or kidney cancer.

This clone was detected only once. The chain uses TRBV6-5 and TRBJ2-6; no clear D. The CDR3 has 13 residues. CDR1 is MNHEY, CDR2 SVGAGI, per germline. V lost 7 bases to trimming and J lost 2 bases, with 6 bases between them. The CDR3 spells CASMMAGANVLTF. The CDR3 nucleotides are TGTGCCAGCATGATGGCTGGGGCCAACGTCCTGACTTTC.

By sample share, this clone is medium-sized. The chain has TRBV5-1 and TRBJ1-2; TRBD1 might be the D (5 bases). V dropped 5 bases and J dropped 8 bases, with 19 bases sitting between them. The V gene's germline CDR1 is SGHRS and CDR2 YFSETQ. The length of the CDR3 is 14 residues. The CDR3 spells CASSRGDDLGGYTF. Here the CDR3 DNA reads TGCGCCAGCAGTAGAGGGGATGACCTGGGAGGCTACACCTTC.

This chain links TRBV7-2 with TRBJ2-2; D uncertain. The germline CDR1 and CDR2 sequences are SGHTA and FQGNSA. This CDR3 is built from 11 residues. V was trimmed by 5 bases and J by 3 bases, leaving 1 base between them. As DNA, the CDR3 is TGTGCCAGCAGCCACACCGGGGAGCTGTTTTTT. It yields the protein CASSHTGELFF.

The chain uses TRBV28 and TRBJ1-5, with TRBD1 matching 8 bases. The CDR3 spans 15 residues. The V and J ends lost 7 bases and 7 bases, in that order; junction bases with no gene match: 12. Germline CDR1 MDHEN, CDR2 SYDVKM. CDR3 in DNA: TGTGCCAGCACCACACCTACAGGGGGTAGGCAGCCCCAGCATTTT. This translates into CASTTPTGGRQPQHF.